Listed below are T cell receptor beta chains from one sample, sequenced in a study of blood T cell repertoires in COVID-19. TCRdb's table, derived via immunoSEQ multiplex PCR, lists solely in-frame clones and lacks some. This table holds 150,000 to 200,000 clones, 70% to 90% found once. Sequenced sample: peripheral blood. The receptors here all came from a human donor in a cohort sampled during active COVID-19. Each CDR3 is given with its conserved first and last residue. A D gene is named only where the DNA matches it firmly. Where a row states a size, it is once, few, many or the class of an expanded clone; other rows omit it.

D gene	V gene	J gene	clone size	CDR3 protein	CDR3 DNA
NA	TRBV4-3	TRBJ2-4	NA	CASSQEFSTVQYF	TGCGCCAGCAGCCAAGAATTCTCGACAGTTCAGTACTTC
TRBD2	TRBV7-9	TRBJ2-7	few	CASSVAGGGEQYF	TGTGCCAGCAGCGTCGCGGGAGGTGGCGAGCAGTACTTC
NA	TRBV7-9	TRBJ2-5	NA	CASDRERETQYF	TGTGCCAGCGATCGTGAGAGGGAGACCCAGTACTTC
NA	TRBV30	TRBJ1-6	NA	CAWSEGVGPLHF	TGTGCCTGGAGTGAGGGGGTGGGACCCCTCCACTTT
TRBD2	TRBV14	TRBJ2-2	once	CASSQRLAGGTGELFF	TGTGCCAGCAGCCAGCGACTAGCGGGAGGCACCGGGGAGCTGTTTTTT
NA	TRBV30	TRBJ1-1	once	CAWSNGAEAFF	TGTGCCTGGAGTAACGGGGCTGAAGCTTTCTTT
NA	TRBV7-9	TRBJ2-7	NA	CASSTIPGSYEQYF	TGTGCCAGCAGCACGATACCAGGGTCTTACGAGCAGTACTTC
NA	TRBV5-1	TRBJ2-3	NA	CASSLLRGGADTQYF	TGCGCCAGCAGCTTGTTGAGGGGGGGAGCAGATACGCAGTATTTT
NA	TRBV15	TRBJ2-7	NA	CATSRGRQGGEQYF	TGTGCCACCAGCAGAGGTCGGCAGGGTGGCGAGCAGTACTTC
NA	TRBV2	TRBJ2-7	NA	CASSLYEQYF	TGTGCCAGCAGCCTCTACGAGCAGTACTTC
TRBD1	TRBV7-7	TRBJ2-7	many	CASSSKGQGHKVQYF	TGTGCTAGCAGCTCTAAAGGACAGGGCCATAAGGTGCAGTACTTC
NA	TRBV11-2	TRBJ1-3	NA	CASSLWTLSSGNTIYF	TGTGCCAGCAGCTTGTGGACACTTAGCTCTGGAAACACCATATATTTT
NA	TRBV6-2/TRBV6-3	TRBJ1-2	NA	CASSYSRNLNDGYTF	TGTGCCAGCAGTTACTCGAGGAATCTGAACGATGGCTACACCTTC
NA	TRBV29-1	TRBJ1-2	NA	CSVLMGSFNNYGYTF	TGCAGCGTCCTAATGGGCAGTTTTAATAACTATGGCTACACCTTC
TRBD1	TRBV30	TRBJ2-7	NA	CAWSWDRVYEQYF	TGTGCCTGGAGTTGGGACAGGGTCTACGAGCAGTACTTC
NA	TRBV3-1/TRBV3-2	TRBJ2-5	NA	CASSPSQWTEQETQYF	TGTGCCAGCAGCCCGTCCCAGTGGACAGAACAAGAGACCCAGTACTTC
NA	TRBV10-1	TRBJ2-7	NA	CASSEQGGGNEQYF	TGCGCCAGCAGTGAGCAGGGGGGAGGTAACGAGCAGTACTTC
NA	TRBV30	TRBJ2-7	NA	CAWSVGRFYEQYF	TGTGCCTGGAGTGTTGGGAGGTTTTACGAGCAGTACTTC
NA	TRBV7-8	TRBJ1-3	NA	CASSLDPTANTIYF	TGTGCCAGCAGCTTAGACCCGACAGCGAACACCATATATTTT
NA	TRBV7-2	TRBJ2-7	NA	CASSLVAGPTYF	TGTGCCAGCAGCTTAGTTGCAGGGCCCACGTACTTC
NA	TRBV10-3	TRBJ1-2	once	CAISETAYGYTF	TGTGCCATCAGTGAGACAGCATATGGCTACACCTTC
NA	TRBV11-2	TRBJ1-5	once	CASSVTVNQPQHF	TGTGCCAGCAGCGTGACAGTCAATCAGCCCCAGCATTTT
TRBD1	TRBV15	TRBJ2-2	NA	CATSRGGTGRSGELFF	TGTGCCACCAGCAGAGGAGGGACAGGACGGTCCGGGGAGCTGTTTTTT
TRBD1	TRBV18	TRBJ2-2	NA	CASKGTATLGGELFF	TGTGCCAGCAAGGGGACAGCCACCCTTGGCGGGGAGCTGTTTTTT
TRBD1	TRBV6-5	TRBJ2-7	NA	CASSHWTGASYEQYF	TGTGCCAGCAGTCACTGGACAGGGGCTTCTTACGAGCAGTACTTC
NA	TRBV11-2	TRBJ1-1	NA	CASSVSGYNEAFF	TGTGCCAGCAGCGTATCAGGGTACAATGAAGCTTTCTTT
TRBD1	TRBV28	TRBJ1-2	NA	CASSLSETGSFGHGYTF	TGTGCCAGCAGTTTAAGCGAGACAGGGAGTTTTGGGCATGGCTACACCTTC
TRBD2	TRBV7-2	TRBJ2-7	NA	CASSSPGLAGATYEQYF	TGTGCCAGCAGCTCACCCGGACTAGCGGGGGCCACCTACGAGCAGTACTTC
NA	TRBV5-6	TRBJ1-3	NA	CASSGGPTGNTIYF	TGTGCCAGCAGCGGAGGTCCTACTGGAAACACCATATATTTT
TRBD1	TRBV4-3	TRBJ2-1	NA	CASSRDRDYNEQFF	TGCGCCAGCTCCCGGGACAGGGACTACAATGAGCAGTTCTTC
NA	TRBV3-1/TRBV3-2	TRBJ2-1	NA	CASSQEGLSYNEQFF	TGTGCCAGCAGCCAAGAGGGACTTTCCTACAATGAGCAGTTCTTC
TRBD2	TRBV6-5	TRBJ2-3	once	CASSRLATDTQYF	TGTGCCAGCAGCCGACTAGCGACCGATACGCAGTATTTT
NA	TRBV9	TRBJ2-7	few	CASSVGGTDYEQYF	TGTGCCAGCAGCGTAGGCGGGACAGATTACGAGCAGTACTTC
TRBD2	TRBV6-4	TRBJ2-7	NA	CASQGLAGSYEQYF	TGTGCCAGCCAAGGACTAGCGGGATCCTACGAGCAGTACTTC
NA	TRBV28	TRBJ1-1	NA	CASSSFTGTDTEAFF	TGTGCCAGCAGTAGCTTTACCGGGACTGACACTGAAGCTTTCTTT
NA	TRBV9	TRBJ2-7	NA	CASSLGGGAAEQYF	TGTGCCAGCAGCCTAGGGGGGGGAGCCGCGGAGCAGTACTTC
NA	TRBV5-4	TRBJ1-2	NA	CASSSGSSYGYTF	TGTGCCAGCAGCTCCGGGTCCTCCTATGGCTACACCTTC
TRBD2	TRBV3-1/TRBV3-2	TRBJ2-7	NA	CASSQGGLAGARAEQYF	TGTGCCAGCAGCCAAGGGGGACTAGCGGGAGCAAGAGCCGAGCAGTACTTC
NA	TRBV5-1	TRBJ2-5	few	CASSLEGNGETQYF	TGCGCCAGCAGCTTGGAGGGGAATGGGGAGACCCAGTACTTC
NA	TRBV27	TRBJ2-7	NA	CASSLDWGGEQYF	TGTGCCAGCAGTCTGGACTGGGGAGGCGAGCAGTACTTC
NA	TRBV27	TRBJ1-1	NA	CASSLSWGGLNTEAFF	TGTGCCAGCAGTTTATCCTGGGGGGGGCTGAACACTGAAGCTTTCTTT
NA	TRBV30	TRBJ1-5	once	CAWSVPVSGVRPQHF	TGTGCCTGGAGTGTCCCGGTTTCCGGAGTTCGGCCCCAGCATTTT
NA	TRBV19	TRBJ1-1	many	CASIHEGSTEAFF	TGTGCCAGTATCCATGAAGGGAGCACTGAAGCTTTCTTT
NA	TRBV18	TRBJ1-1	NA	CASSRRDFEAFF	TGTGCCAGCTCCCGCAGGGACTTCGAAGCTTTCTTT
NA	TRBV5-1	TRBJ2-3	NA	CASSLDGREADTQYF	TGCGCCAGCAGCTTGGATGGCAGGGAGGCAGATACGCAGTATTTT
NA	TRBV18	TRBJ2-1	NA	CASSLHRDNEQFF	TGTGCCAGCTCACTGCACCGGGACAATGAGCAGTTCTTC
NA	TRBV5-1	TRBJ1-2	NA	CASSLGTVYGYTF	TGCGCCAGCAGCTTGGGGACAGTCTATGGCTACACCTTC
TRBD1	TRBV7-2	TRBJ1-5	NA	CASSLGDRGSNQPQHF	TGTGCCAGCAGCTTAGGGGACAGGGGTAGCAATCAGCCCCAGCATTTT
NA	TRBV20-1	TRBJ1-5	once	CSASLGPEQPQHF	TGCAGTGCTAGTTTGGGGCCCGAACAGCCCCAGCATTTT
TRBD1	TRBV19	TRBJ1-2	once	CASSTPGGNGYTF	TGTGCCAGTAGTACCCCAGGGGGCAATGGCTACACCTTC
NA	TRBV5-1	TRBJ1-4	NA	CASSSGDSTNEKLFF	TGCGCCAGCAGTTCCGGTGATTCAACTAATGAAAAACTGTTTTTT
NA	TRBV3-1/TRBV3-2	TRBJ2-3	NA	CASSLHGTDTQYF	TGTGCCAGCAGCCTCCATGGCACAGATACGCAGTATTTT
TRBD1	TRBV7-2	TRBJ2-7	NA	CASSLVGRAGTGSYEQYF	TGTGCCAGCAGCCTAGTGGGGCGAGCCGGGACAGGGTCCTACGAGCAGTACTTC
TRBD1	TRBV5-1	TRBJ1-6	NA	CASSQGQGAYSPLHF	TGCGCCAGCAGCCAGGGACAGGGGGCCTATTCACCCCTCCACTTT